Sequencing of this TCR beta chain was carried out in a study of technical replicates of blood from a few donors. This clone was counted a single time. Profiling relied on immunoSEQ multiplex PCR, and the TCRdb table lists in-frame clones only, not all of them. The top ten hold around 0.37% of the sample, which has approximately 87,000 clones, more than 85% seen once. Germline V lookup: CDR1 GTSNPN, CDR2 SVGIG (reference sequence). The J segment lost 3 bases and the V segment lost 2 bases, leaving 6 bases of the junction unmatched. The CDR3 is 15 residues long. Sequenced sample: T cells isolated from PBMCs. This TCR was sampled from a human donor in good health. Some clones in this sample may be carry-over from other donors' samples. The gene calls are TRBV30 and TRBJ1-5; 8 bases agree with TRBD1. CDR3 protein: CAWSYDRGYNQPQHF. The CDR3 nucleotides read TGTGCCTGGAGTTATGACAGGGGATACAATCAGCCCCAGCATTTT.